This record concerns one TCR beta chain sequence. These data are taken from a study of blood T cell repertoires in COVID-19. As for the study in general: COVID-19 samples from acute and convalescent phases originated in the United States, Italy and Spain.

Authors' processing steps: Researchers report that nucleated cell counts were estimated from reference gene primer amplification. Method: immunoSEQ multiplex PCR; TCRdb's copy keeps in-frame clones and lacks some. V, J and clone size are taken as reported in that table, and D and trimming were inferred from the DNA itself. This table holds around 300,000 clones, about nine tenths found once. This receptor was obtained from a woman between 45 and 60 years old with COVID-19, enrolled during active disease. Sample: peripheral blood.

The CDR3 bases are TGTGCCTGGAACTCAAAACCGGGACTAGCGTATACAGATACGCAGTATTTT. This encodes CAWNSKPGLAYTDTQYF. This chain links TRBV30 with TRBJ2-3; 10 bases are shared with TRBD2. V trimming: 4 bases; J trimming: 3 bases; junction bases outside the gene matches: 13. The CDR3 loop spans 17 amino acids. Germline V gives CDR1 GTSNPN, CDR2 SVGIG (reference sequence).